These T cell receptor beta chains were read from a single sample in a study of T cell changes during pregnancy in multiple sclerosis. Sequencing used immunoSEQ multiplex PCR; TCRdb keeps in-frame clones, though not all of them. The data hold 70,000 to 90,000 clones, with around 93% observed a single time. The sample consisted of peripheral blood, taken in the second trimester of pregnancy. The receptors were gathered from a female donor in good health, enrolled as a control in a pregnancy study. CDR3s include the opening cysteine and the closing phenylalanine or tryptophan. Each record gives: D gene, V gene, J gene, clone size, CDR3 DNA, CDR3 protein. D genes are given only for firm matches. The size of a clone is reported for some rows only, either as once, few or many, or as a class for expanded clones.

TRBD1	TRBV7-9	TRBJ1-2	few	TGTGCCAGCAGCTCCAGCGACAGGGACTTCAACTATGGCTACACCTTC	CASSSSDRDFNYGYTF
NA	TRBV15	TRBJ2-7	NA	TGTGCCACCAGCGGCCGACGGGGATCCTACGAGCAGTACTTC	CATSGRRGSYEQYF
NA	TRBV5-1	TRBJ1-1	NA	TGCGCCAGCAGCTTGCAGGGGTCTTTGTTCATGAACACTGAAGCTTTCTTT	CASSLQGSLFMNTEAFF
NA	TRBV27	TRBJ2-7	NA	TGTGCCAGCAGTTCCGGGACACCGGGTTACGAGCAGTACTTC	CASSSGTPGYEQYF
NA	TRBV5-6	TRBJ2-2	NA	TGTGCCAGCAGCTTGGCGCAGGGAATTAACACCGGGGAGCTGTTTTTT	CASSLAQGINTGELFF
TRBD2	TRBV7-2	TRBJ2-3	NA	TGTGCCAGCAGCTTTTGGGGGGGGAGCGCAGATACGCAGTATTTT	CASSFWGGSADTQYF
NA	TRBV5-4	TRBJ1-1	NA	TGTGCCAGCAGCTCCGGGACAAAGGACACTGAAGCTTTCTTT	CASSSGTKDTEAFF
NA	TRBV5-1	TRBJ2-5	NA	TGCGCCAGCAGCTTGGGTATGCGATTGAGGTCCGATGAAGAGACCCAGTACTTC	CASSLGMRLRSDEETQYF
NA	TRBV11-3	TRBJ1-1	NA	TGTGCCAGCAGCTTGAGGCTAGGGAACACTGAAGCTTTCTTT	CASSLRLGNTEAFF
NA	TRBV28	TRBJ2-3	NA	TGTGCCAGCGCCCGACACCTGGTCACAGATACGCAGTATTTT	CASARHLVTDTQYF
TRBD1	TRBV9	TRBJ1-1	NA	TGTGCCAGCAGCTCACCCGGGACAGGGCGATTCACTGAAGCTTTCTTT	CASSSPGTGRFTEAFF
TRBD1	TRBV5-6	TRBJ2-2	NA	TGTGCCAGCAGCTTGAGGGACAGGGCGGACACCGGGGAGCTGTTTTTT	CASSLRDRADTGELFF
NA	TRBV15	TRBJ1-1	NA	TGTGCCACCAGCAGAGCCAGGGCGAACACTGAAGCTTTCTTT	CATSRARANTEAFF
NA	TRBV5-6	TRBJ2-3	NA	TGTGCCAGCACCTCCCCGGGGGGCACAGATACGCAGTATTTT	CASTSPGGTDTQYF
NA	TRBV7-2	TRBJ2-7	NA	TGTGCCAGCAGGCTAAGATCGGGGGACCGAGTAGACTACGAGCAGTACTTC	CASRLRSGDRVDYEQYF
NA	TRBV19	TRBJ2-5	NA	TGTGCCAGTAGTACAGAAGAGACCCAGTACTTC	CASSTEETQYF
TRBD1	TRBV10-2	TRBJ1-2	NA	TGCGCCAGCAGGGACAGGGCCGAGTATGGCTACACCTTC	CASRDRAEYGYTF
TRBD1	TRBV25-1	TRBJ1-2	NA	TGTGCCAGCAGTGAGCCGGGACAGGGAGCTAACTATGGCTACACCTTC	CASSEPGQGANYGYTF
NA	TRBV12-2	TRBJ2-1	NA	TGTGCAAGTCGCTGCGGACAGGGACGGAATGAGCAGTTCTTC	CASRCGQGRNEQFF
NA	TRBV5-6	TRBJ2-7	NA	TGTGCCAGCAGCTCGTATCCGGGACTCCAGTACGAGCAGTACTTC	CASSSYPGLQYEQYF
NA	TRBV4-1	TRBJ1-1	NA	TGCGCCAGCAGCCAAGAAGGACAGCCTTCGAACACTGAAGCTTTCTTT	CASSQEGQPSNTEAFF
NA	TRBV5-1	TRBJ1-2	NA	TGCGCCAGCAGCTTGAAGGACCATGGGGTATTCGCAGGGGAGCACTATGGCTACACCTTC	CASSLKDHGVFAGEHYGYTF
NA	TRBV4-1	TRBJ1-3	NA	TGCGCCAGCAGCCAAGAACCCAGGGCTGGAAACACCATATATTTT	CASSQEPRAGNTIYF
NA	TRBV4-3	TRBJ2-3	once	TGCGCCAGCAGCCAACAATACTTAACTAGCACAGATACGCAGTATTTT	CASSQQYLTSTDTQYF
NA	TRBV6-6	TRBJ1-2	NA	TGTGCCAGCAGTCAATCGCCAGGGGTCTATGGCTACACCTTC	CASSQSPGVYGYTF
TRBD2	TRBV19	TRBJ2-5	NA	TGTGCCAGTAGAGGACTAGCAGCAGAGACCCAGTACTTC	CASRGLAAETQYF
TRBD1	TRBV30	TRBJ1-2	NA	TGTGCCTGGAGTACTCCGGACAGGGGGAACTATGGCTACACCTTC	CAWSTPDRGNYGYTF
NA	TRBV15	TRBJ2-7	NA	TGTGCCACCAGCAGAGATTCCAGCTCCTACGAGCAGTACTTC	CATSRDSSSYEQYF
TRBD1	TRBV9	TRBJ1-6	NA	TGTGCCAGCAGCCCTACAGCGACAGGGGGTTCACCCCTCCACTTT	CASSPTATGGSPLHF
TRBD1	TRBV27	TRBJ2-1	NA	TGTGCCAGCAGTTTGGACAGGGGTCCCTACAATGAGCAGTTCTTC	CASSLDRGPYNEQFF
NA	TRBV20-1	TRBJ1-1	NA	TGCAGTGCCGGGGGGCCCACTGAAGCTTTCTTT	CSAGGPTEAFF
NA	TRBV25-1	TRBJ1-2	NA	TGTGCCAGCAGTGAACGGGGGGCGAACGGCTACACCTTC	CASSERGANGYTF
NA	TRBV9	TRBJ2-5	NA	TGTGCCAGCAGCGTAGCTTTGGGCTACCAAGAGACCCAGTACTTC	CASSVALGYQETQYF
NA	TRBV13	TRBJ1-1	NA	TGTGCCAGCAGCTTTACCCGGGTAGGCACTGAAGCTTTCTTT	CASSFTRVGTEAFF
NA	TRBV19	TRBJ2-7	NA	TGTGCCAGTAGTATGATTCCCAGGGCCGAGGAGCAGTACTTC	CASSMIPRAEEQYF
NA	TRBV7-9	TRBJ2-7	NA	TGTGCCAGCAGCCGTAAATACTCGGAGGGACAGTCGTACGGCTACGAGCAGTACTTC	CASSRKYSEGQSYGYEQYF
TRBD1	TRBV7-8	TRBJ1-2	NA	TGTGCCAGCAGCACCCGGACAGGGGGATATGGCTACACCTTC	CASSTRTGGYGYTF
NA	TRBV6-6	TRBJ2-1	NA	TGTGCCAGCAGTTACGAGGGTTGGGGCTACAATGAGCAGTTCTTC	CASSYEGWGYNEQFF
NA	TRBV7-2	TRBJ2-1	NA	TGTGCCAGCAGCCCGCCGGGCGGGGGCGGTGAGCAGTTCTTC	CASSPPGGGGEQFF
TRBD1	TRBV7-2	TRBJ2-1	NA	TGTGCCAGCAGCACCGGGACAGGGTGGAACAATGAGCAGTTCTTC	CASSTGTGWNNEQFF
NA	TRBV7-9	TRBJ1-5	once	TGTGCCAGCAGTAAACAGGGAGGGGATCAGCCCCAGCATTTT	CASSKQGGDQPQHF
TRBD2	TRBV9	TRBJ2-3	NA	TGTGCCAGCAGCGTAGGTTCAGCGGGGGGACTCACAGATACGCAGTATTTT	CASSVGSAGGLTDTQYF
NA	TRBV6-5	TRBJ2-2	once	TGTGCCAGCAGTTCCCCGGGGGACACCGGGGAGCTGTTTTTT	CASSSPGDTGELFF
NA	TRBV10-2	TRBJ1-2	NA	TGCGCCAGCAGTGAGTCGAGCGGGGGCTCTGGCTACACCTTC	CASSESSGGSGYTF
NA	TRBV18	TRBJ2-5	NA	TGTGCCAGCTCACCTCGCGTCGAGACCCAGTACTTC	CASSPRVETQYF
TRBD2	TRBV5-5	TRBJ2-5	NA	TGTGCCAGCAGCTCACGACTAGCGGGGGGTGGGTACCAAGAGACCCAGTACTTC	CASSSRLAGGGYQETQYF
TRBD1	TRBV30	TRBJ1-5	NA	TGTGCCTGGAGTGTACAGGGGGACCAGCCCCAGCATTTT	CAWSVQGDQPQHF
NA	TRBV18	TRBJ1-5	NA	TGTGCCAGCTCACCAGGATTACAGGGTCAGCCCCAGCATTTT	CASSPGLQGQPQHF
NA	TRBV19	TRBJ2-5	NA	TGTGCCAGTAGTATCGTACTAGCACGAGAGACCCAGTACTTC	CASSIVLARETQYF